The 9 T cell receptor beta chains listed next were all sequenced from one sample in a study of cytotoxic CD8 clonotypes in ibrutinib-treated CLL. The table came from immunoSEQ multiplex PCR; TCRdb's copy has only in-frame clones and leaves some out. The table includes 150,000 or so clones, roughly 88% detected once. Sequencing was performed on PBMCs, taken after 24 months of ibrutinib treatment. Receptors were obtained from a human donor with chronic lymphocytic leukemia.

The chain has TRBV4-3 and TRBJ1-2; 8 bases are a match to TRBD1. In germline, CDR1 is LGHNA, CDR2 YSLEER. The trim removed 4 bases at V and 4 bases at J, leaving 5 bases unmatched. The CDR3 runs 14 residues. The CDR3 here is CASSPDRVFYGYTF. Here the CDR3 DNA reads TGCGCCAGCAGCCCGGACAGGGTCTTCTATGGCTACACCTTC.

The rearrangement links TRBV18 to TRBJ2-4; D perhaps matches TRBD2 (5 bases). The V gene's germline CDR1 is KGHSH and CDR2 LQKENI. Trimming removed 3 bases from V and 8 bases from J, with 11 bases in between. This CDR3 region has 13 residues. In DNA form, the CDR3 reads TGTGCCAGCTCACCCGGGGAGAGGGACATTCAGTACTTC. It is translated as CASSPGERDIQYF. The whole variable domain, remainder taken from reference TRBV18 and TRBJ2-4, is NAGVMQNPRHLVRRRGQEARLRCSPMKGHSHVYWYRQLPEEGLKFMVYLQKENIIDESGMPKERFSAEFPKEGPSILRIQQVVRGDSAAYFCASSPGERDIQYFGAGTRLSVL.

V and J are TRBV27 and TRBJ2-7; perhaps D is TRBD1 or TRBD2 (5 bases each). V was cut by 4 bases and J by 3 bases, with 13 bases left in between. CDR1 and CDR2 (germline): MNHEY, SMNVEV (reference sequence). The length of the CDR3 is 14 residues. CDR3: CASSSRGLSYEQYF. Here the CDR3 DNA reads TGTGCCAGCAGTTCGAGGGGTTTAAGCTACGAGCAGTACTTC.

J is TRBJ1-2 and V is TRBV28, with 7 nucleotides matching TRBD1. V lost 6 bases to trimming and J lost 13 bases; unmatched junction nucleotides: 17. This CDR3 has 14 amino acids. Germline CDR1 and CDR2: MDHEN and SYDVKM. The CDR3 reads CASSYRDRPISSTF. CDR3 nucleotide sequence: TGTGCCAGCAGCTACAGGGACAGACCCATTTCCTCCACCTTC.

The chain employs TRBV5-6 and TRBJ2-7, with D possibly TRBD2 on 7 matching bases. Germline V gives CDR1 SGHDT, CDR2 YYEEEE. Trimming removed 2 bases at V and 5 bases at J, with 23 bases between. This CDR3 has 17 residues. CDR3 loop: CASSLEGGPLAEDEQYF. In DNA, the CDR3 is TGTGCCAGCAGCTTAGAGGGGGGGCCCCTAGCTGAGGACGAGCAGTACTTC.

CDR3 bases: TGTGCCAGCAGCCCTAGTCAGACAGGGTGGAATGAAAAACTGTTTTTT. Its protein product is CASSPSQTGWNEKLFF. This rearrangement joins TRBV4-2 to TRBJ1-4; 7 nucleotides line up with TRBD1. This CDR3 is built from 16 residues. CDR1 LGHNA and CDR2 YNFKEQ come from the germline V gene. V gave up 4 bases and J gave up 5 bases; unmatched junction bases: 10.

This clone was detected many times. The gene calls are TRBV14 and TRBJ2-5; D remains unclear. V was pared by 1 base and J by 4 bases, with 10 bases between. The CDR3 runs 14 residues. The germline CDR1 and CDR2 sequences are SGHDN and FVKESK. The CDR3 sequence is CASSQVRTGETQYF. The CDR3 nucleotides are TGTGCCAGCAGCCAAGTGAGAACCGGAGAGACCCAGTACTTC.

This chain connects TRBV18 to TRBJ2-7; 9 bases are a match to TRBD1. This CDR3 spans 14 amino acids. J lost 6 bases, V lost 3 bases, and 6 bases had no gene match. CDR1 and CDR2 (germline): KGHSH, LQKENI. CDR3 coding DNA: TGTGCCAGCTCACCTCTACAGGGGGCGGGCGAGCAGTACTTC. This translates into CASSPLQGAGEQYF.

The V gene is TRBV15, the J gene TRBJ2-7, with D possibly matching TRBD2 (5 bases). This CDR3 contains 15 residues. The germline V gene encodes CDR1 LNHNV and CDR2 YYDKDF (reference sequence). Deletions cut 0 bases from V and 7 bases from J, with 16 bases between. CDR3 coding DNA: TGTGCCACCAGCAGAGATCCGGCTGGCTCGGGGGAGCAGTACTTC. Its translation: CATSRDPAGSGEQYF.